What follows are 12 T cell receptor beta chains derived from one specimen sequenced in a study of cytomegalovirus exposure and HLA in healthy donors. Primers: 60 Vbeta forward and 13 Jbeta reverse. Profiling relied on immunoSEQ multiplex PCR, and the TCRdb table lists in-frame clones only, not all of them. In all, the sample yields 150,000 or so clones. The specimen sequenced was PBMCs. The receptor source for this set is a man younger than 30 in good health and CMV-seronegative.

The chain uses TRBV7-9 and TRBJ2-3, with TRBD2 identical over 11 bases. Germline values: CDR1 SEHNR, CDR2 FQNEAQ (reference sequence). The CDR3 is made up of 14 amino acids. V lost 11 bases to trimming and J lost 0 bases; unmatched junction nucleotides: 4. The CDR3 spells CASWTSGSTDTQYF. For the CDR3, the DNA is TGTGCCTCTTGGACTAGCGGGAGCACAGATACGCAGTATTTT.

The chain employs TRBV30 and TRBJ1-2; perhaps TRBD1 as D (5 bases). Trimming pared 4 bases from V and 0 bases from J, leaving 9 bases between. The CDR3 is 13 amino acids. Per germline, CDR1 GTSNPN and CDR2 SVGIG (reference sequence). The CDR3 spells CAWNGGANYGYTF. The DNA of the CDR3 is TGTGCCTGGAACGGGGGTGCTAACTATGGCTACACCTTC.

The chain's CDR3 is CAWRIERTGGFGYTF. CDR3 DNA sequence: TGTGCCTGGAGGATAGAAAGGACAGGGGGCTTTGGCTACACCTTC. The rearrangement links TRBV30 to TRBJ1-2, with 11 bases matching TRBD1. The CDR3 extends over 15 amino acids. Germline CDR1 and CDR2: GTSNPN and SVGIG (reference sequence). The V gene end was trimmed by 3 bases and the J gene end by 7 bases; junction bases not matched to a gene: 10.

This sequence joins TRBV7-2 and TRBJ2-3; no clear D. The CDR3 is made up of 12 amino acids. V lost 2 bases and J 5 bases, leaving 5 bases between the germline ends. Germline loops: CDR1 SGHTA, CDR2 FQGNSA. Written as DNA, the CDR3 is TGTGCCAGCAGCTTATTTCGAGATACGCAGTATTTT. Translated: CASSLFRDTQYF.

The chain links TRBV9 to TRBJ2-7, with D maybe TRBD2 (5 bases). The CDR3 contains 16 residues. Germline CDR1 and CDR2: SGDLS and YYNGEE. The germline V and J ends were trimmed by 4 bases and 0 bases, with 17 bases remaining between them. The CDR3 sequence: CASSPEGGTGSYEQYF. CDR3 sequence (DNA): TGTGCCAGCAGCCCCGAAGGAGGAACGGGCTCCTACGAGCAGTACTTC.

The chain combines TRBV5-5 with TRBJ1-1; no reliable D call. This CDR3 has 12 amino acids. With 5 bases removed from V and 5 bases from J, the gap between germline ends came to 10 bases. The germline gives CDR1 SGHKS, CDR2 YYEKEE (reference sequence). The CDR3 here is CASRIGWTEAFF. The CDR3 DNA reads TGTGCCAGCAGAATCGGGTGGACTGAAGCTTTCTTT.

This chain links TRBV11-3 with TRBJ2-7, with 10 positions matching TRBD1. From germline, CDR1 is SGHNT and CDR2 YENEEA. CDR3 length: 14 residues. The trim removed 3 bases at V and 4 bases at J, leaving 3 bases unmatched. This CDR3 reads CASSFGTGDYEQYF. The CDR3 coding sequence is TGTGCCAGCAGCTTCGGGACAGGGGATTACGAGCAGTACTTC.

V and J are TRBV6-5 and TRBJ2-7, with TRBD1 identical over 7 bases. The CDR3 loop spans 14 amino acids. The V segment lost 4 bases and the J segment 5 bases; nucleotides outside the gene matches: 8. Germline values: CDR1 MNHEY, CDR2 SVGAGI. In DNA form, the CDR3 reads TGTGCCAGCAGTTTCGGGGACAGTTTTGACGAGCAGTACTTC. Translation: CASSFGDSFDEQYF.

The chain links TRBV7-2 to TRBJ1-1; 9 positions match TRBD1. The V gene's germline CDR1 is SGHTA and CDR2 FQGNSA. This CDR3 is built from 16 residues. J gave up 8 bases and V 2 bases, and 12 bases lay outside the gene matches. This chain's CDR3 is CASSLISTGGRSEAFF. As DNA, the CDR3 is TGTGCCAGCAGCTTAATTTCGACAGGGGGACGCTCAGAAGCTTTCTTT.

The V gene is TRBV5-5, the J gene TRBJ1-5; D uncertain. With 1 base removed from V and 7 bases from J, the gap between germline ends came to 15 bases. This CDR3 spans 15 amino acids. Germline CDR1 and CDR2: SGHKS and YYEKEE (reference sequence). The CDR3 region is CASSLYVRAGQPQHF. The CDR3 DNA reads as TGTGCCAGCAGCTTGTATGTGAGGGCGGGCCAGCCCCAGCATTTT.

The chain carries TRBV4-1 and TRBJ2-5; TRBD2 matches 10 bases. V shed 0 bases and J 4 bases; nucleotides not matched to a gene: 5. Germline V lookup: CDR1 MGHRA, CDR2 YSYEKL. The CDR3 runs to 16 residues. CDR3 nucleotides: TGCGCCAGCAGCCAAGAGAGCGGGAGGGCCTCAGAGACCCAGTACTTC. Translated, it gives CASSQESGRASETQYF.

This chain joins TRBV4-1 and TRBJ1-6, with D tentatively TRBD1 (5 bases). From germline, CDR1 is MGHRA and CDR2 YSYEKL. This CDR3 region has 16 residues. V was cut by 2 bases and J by 7 bases, with 15 bases left in between. CDR3 loop: CASSQLGLIANSPLHF. The CDR3 DNA reads TGCGCCAGCAGCCAACTGGGACTTATCGCGAATTCACCCCTCCACTTT.